Following are 25 T cell receptor beta chains from one sample sequenced in a study of OX40 agonist ivuxolimab in advanced cancers. Repertoires were generated with immunoSEQ multiplex PCR, while TCRdb's copy carries only in-frame clones and drops some. The profile shows under 60,000 clones, just under 90% of them singletons. Source: CD4+ or CD8+ T cells sorted from blood, taken in a trial of the OX40 agonist ivuxolimab. The origin of the receptors is an adult with an advanced solid tumor such as melanoma, head and neck, liver or kidney cancer.

The chain has TRBV2 and TRBJ2-1, with D possibly being TRBD2 (6 bases). Trimming removed 4 bases at V and 7 bases at J, with 17 bases between. This CDR3 region has 15 residues. CDR1 and CDR2 from the germline V gene are SNHLY and FYNNEI. CDR3 region: CASSALPLALNEQFF. CDR3 DNA sequence: TGTGCCAGCAGTGCTCTTCCCCTAGCGTTGAATGAGCAGTTCTTC. Complete variable domain (other parts from reference TRBV2 and TRBJ2-1): EPEVTQTPSHQVTQMGQEVILRCVPISNHLYFYWYRQILGQKVEFLVSFYNNEISEKSEIFDDQFSVERPDGSNFTLKIRSTKLEDSAMYFCASSALPLALNEQFFGPGTRLTVL.

This chain joins TRBV6-5 and TRBJ2-7, with 9 bases that match TRBD1. Germline V gene data show CDR1 as MNHEY and CDR2 as SVGAGI. V gave up 7 bases and J gave up 4 bases; unmatched junction bases: 5. There are 13 residues in the CDR3. In DNA form, the CDR3 reads TGTGCCAGCATACCCGGGACAGGGTACGAGCAGTACTTC. It specifies CASIPGTGYEQYF.

The chain recombines TRBV2 with TRBJ1-5, with D uncertain. The CDR3 is 13 amino acids. The V gene lost 6 bases and the J gene lost 0 bases, with 6 bases spanning the gap. Germline V gene sequence: CDR1 SNHLY, CDR2 FYNNEI. For the CDR3, the DNA is TGTGCCAGCAGACGGAATAGCAATCAGCCCCAGCATTTT. Protein: CASRRNSNQPQHF.

The chain employs TRBV18 and TRBJ2-5, with no clear D. CDR1 is KGHSH, CDR2 LQKENI, per germline. Trimming took off 6 bases at V and 5 bases at J, with 13 bases between the two ends. The CDR3 extends over 13 amino acids. The CDR3 spells CASSQNKRETQYF. CDR3 nucleotide sequence: TGTGCCAGCTCCCAGAACAAAAGGGAGACCCAGTACTTC.

The genes are TRBV28 and TRBJ2-1; D not certain. CDR1 and CDR2 (germline): MDHEN, SYDVKM. Between the trimmed V and J ends, which lost 2 bases and 4 bases, there was a span of 6 bases. This CDR3 contains 13 residues. The CDR3 DNA reads as TGTGCCAGCAGTTTAAGGGTTTACAATGAGCAGTTCTTC. The encoded protein is CASSLRVYNEQFF.

The chain carries TRBV29-1 and TRBJ2-1; no definite D call. CDR1 and CDR2 (germline): SQVTM, ANQGSEA. V was shortened by 2 bases and J by 0 bases, with 8 bases between the two germline ends. The CDR3 consists of 14 residues. The CDR3 loop is CSVEMVSSYNEQFF. CDR3 DNA: TGCAGCGTTGAAATGGTGAGCTCCTACAATGAGCAGTTCTTC.

The rearrangement uses TRBV6-1 and TRBJ1-3; no definite D call. In germline, CDR1 is MNHNS, CDR2 SASEGT. The germline V and J ends were trimmed by 2 bases and 5 bases, with 4 bases remaining between them. The CDR3 is made up of 12 amino acids. CDR3 in DNA: TGTGCCAGCAGTGAATTAAGAAACACCATATATTTT. This translates into CASSELRNTIYF.

This chain links TRBV15 with TRBJ1-4; perhaps TRBD1 as D (6 bases). From germline, CDR1 is LNHNV and CDR2 YYDKDF (reference sequence). The germline V and J ends were trimmed by 1 base and 4 bases, with 13 bases remaining between them. The CDR3 consists of 16 residues. DNA of the CDR3: TGTGCCACCAGCAGAGGGGGGGGCGACATTAATGAAAAACTGTTTTTT. Translated: CATSRGGGDINEKLFF.

V is TRBV7-9 and J is TRBJ2-7; no reliable D call. Per germline, CDR1 SEHNR and CDR2 FQNEAQ (reference sequence). The CDR3 loop spans 14 amino acids. Trimming shortened V by 1 base and J by 6 bases, and 13 bases separated the two germline ends. The CDR3 loop reads CASSLDIREAEQYF. DNA for the CDR3: TGTGCCAGCAGCTTAGACATCCGCGAGGCCGAGCAGTACTTC.

V is TRBV28 and J is TRBJ2-7, with 7 bases lining up with TRBD1. CDR1 and CDR2 (germline): MDHEN, SYDVKM. The CDR3 has 12 residues. The CDR3 coding sequence is TGTGCGACAACAGGGGAAGGCTACGAGCAGTACTTC. Translating gives CATTGEGYEQYF.

The chain uses TRBV6-5 and TRBJ1-1; D possibly corresponds to TRBD1 (6 bases). CDR3 length equals 11 residues. Germline CDR1 and CDR2: MNHEY and SVGAGI. The V end lost 5 bases, the J end lost 9 bases, and 10 bases lay between the germline ends. CDR3 DNA sequence: TGTGCCAGCAGTGAAGGACAGCAAGCTTTCTTT. Its protein is CASSEGQQAFF.

The chain carries TRBV5-4 and TRBJ2-5, with 8 bases that match TRBD1. Germline V lookup: CDR1 SGHNT, CDR2 YYREEE (reference sequence). V shed 3 bases, J shed 2 bases, and the junction held 3 bases outside the gene matches. The CDR3 has 14 residues. The chain's CDR3 is CASSWTGFQETQYF. CDR3 in DNA: TGTGCCAGCAGCTGGACAGGGTTTCAAGAGACCCAGTACTTC. Variable domain in full (rest from reference TRBV5-4 and TRBJ2-5): ETGVTQSPTHLIKTRGQQVTLRCSSQSGHNTVSWYQQALGQGPQFIFQYYREEENGRGNFPPRFSGLQFPNYSSELNVNALELDDSALYLCASSWTGFQETQYFGPGTRLLVL.

CDR3 nucleotides: TGTGCCAGCAGCCCGGGACAGGGGTCCTACAATGAGCAGTTCTTC. It is translated as CASSPGQGSYNEQFF. The chain links TRBV7-9 to TRBJ2-1, with 10 bases matching TRBD1. In germline, CDR1 is SEHNR, CDR2 FQNEAQ (reference sequence). The trim removed 5 bases at V and 1 base at J, leaving 2 bases unmatched. This CDR3 region has 15 residues.

The rearrangement uses TRBV2 and TRBJ2-3; D is possibly TRBD1 or TRBD2 (5 bases each). CDR1 and CDR2 (germline): SNHLY, FYNNEI. Trimming took 8 bases from V and 5 from J, leaving 17 bases between them. This CDR3 comprises 14 residues. This CDR3 reads CASLLSGPGDTQYF. DNA for the CDR3: TGTGCCAGCCTCTTGTCGGGGCCTGGAGATACGCAGTATTTT.

The chain joins TRBV4-3 to TRBJ1-6; 9 positions agree with TRBD1. V was clipped by 0 bases and J by 7 bases; unmatched bases: 7. Germline CDR1 LGHNA, CDR2 YSLEER. The CDR3 runs to 17 residues. CDR3 residues: CASSQEIIGQGNSPLHF. For the CDR3, the DNA is TGCGCCAGCAGCCAAGAAATCATCGGACAGGGGAATTCACCCCTCCACTTT.

CDR3 in DNA: TGTGCCAGCAGTCTGTTAGGACAGGTGCCCTCTGGAAACACCATATATTTT. Translated: CASSLLGQVPSGNTIYF. The chain recombines TRBV28 with TRBJ1-3; TRBD1 matches at 7 bases. The CDR3 contains 17 residues. Unmatched junction bases numbered 10, after V lost 5 bases and J lost 0 bases. Germline V gene sequence: CDR1 MDHEN, CDR2 SYDVKM. The variable domain in full, with the rest retrieved from reference TRBV28 and TRBJ1-3, is DVKVTQSSRYLVKRTGEKVFLECVQDMDHENMFWYRQDPGLGLRLIYFSYDVKMKEKGDIPEGYSVSREKKERFSLILESASTNQTSMYLCASSLLGQVPSGNTIYFGEGSWLTVV.

The chain combines TRBV29-1 with TRBJ2-7; possibly TRBD1 for D (5 bases). The CDR3 length is 12 residues. In germline, CDR1 is SQVTM, CDR2 ANQGSEA. Trimming cost V 2 bases and J 2 bases, with 7 bases left between them. CDR3 sequence reads: CSVERGTYEQYF. CDR3 sequence (DNA): TGCAGCGTTGAAAGGGGTACCTACGAGCAGTACTTC.

The rearrangement uses TRBV28 and TRBJ2-1; D gene unclear. Trimming shortened V by 2 bases and J by 4 bases, and 9 bases separated the two germline ends. The germline V gene has CDR1 MDHEN and CDR2 SYDVKM. The CDR3 spans 14 residues. The DNA of the CDR3 is TGTGCCAGCAGTTTAAGGGCTGTGTACAATGAGCAGTTCTTC. Its translation is CASSLRAVYNEQFF.

The chain couples TRBV5-8 to TRBJ1-5; D possibly corresponds to TRBD1 (5 bases). The CDR3 is 12 amino acids. The V end lost 3 bases, the J end lost 6 bases, and 7 bases lay between the germline ends. Germline values: CDR1 SGHTS, CDR2 YDEGEE. The CDR3 protein is CASSWGGQPQHF. CDR3 nucleotide sequence: TGTGCCAGCAGCTGGGGGGGTCAGCCCCAGCATTTT.

V and J are TRBV7-9 and TRBJ2-1; 14 nucleotides agree with TRBD2. CDR3 size: 17 residues. J lost 10 bases, V lost 0 bases, and 8 bases had no gene match. Germline-derived CDR1 and CDR2 are SEHNR and FQNEAQ (reference sequence). The CDR3 coding sequence is TGTGCCAGCAGCTTAGCAGGGACTAGCGGGAGCAAGGACGAGCAGTTCTTC. Amino acids: CASSLAGTSGSKDEQFF.

This clone appeared a few times. This chain connects TRBV5-5 to TRBJ2-7, with D perhaps given as TRBD1 or TRBD2 (6 bases each). Germline V lookup: CDR1 SGHKS, CDR2 YYEKEE (reference sequence). The CDR3 sequence is 15 residues long. Trimming shortened V by 0 bases and J by 6 bases, and 16 bases separated the two germline ends. For the CDR3, the DNA is TGTGCCAGCAGCTTGGGGGGCGGGACAAGTGCCGAGCAGTACTTC. Protein: CASSLGGGTSAEQYF.

The V call is TRBV27, the J call TRBJ2-3; D call uncertain. This CDR3 is 13 amino acids long. Deletions cut 5 bases from V and 2 bases from J, with 8 bases between. Germline V lookup: CDR1 MNHEY, CDR2 SMNVEV (reference sequence). The chain's CDR3 is CASSPYNTDTQYF. The CDR3 bases are TGTGCCAGCAGTCCCTACAACACAGATACGCAGTATTTT.

V gene TRBV11-2 combines with J gene TRBJ2-1, with 7 bases fitting TRBD2. The germline V gene has CDR1 SGHAT and CDR2 FQNNGV. The junction had 12 bases not matched to a gene; V was cut back by 5 bases and J by 8 bases. This CDR3 comprises 15 residues. The CDR3 DNA is TGTGCCAGCAGCCTCCGACTAGCTCCTTGGTATGAGCAGTTCTTC. Residues: CASSLRLAPWYEQFF.

This chain joins TRBV28 and TRBJ2-1; 9 bases are shared with TRBD2. The CDR3 covers 14 residues. V lost 4 bases, J lost 16 bases, and 14 bases stayed unmatched. Per the germline V gene, CDR1 is MDHEN and CDR2 is SYDVKM. In DNA form, the CDR3 reads TGTGCCAGCAGTTCCGGGACTAGCCACCGATCGCAATTCTTC. It encodes CASSSGTSHRSQFF.

The rearrangement uses TRBV5-1 and TRBJ1-3, with unresolved D. Trimming stripped 4 bases from V and 0 bases from J, with 5 bases between. Looked up from germline, CDR1 is SGHRS and CDR2 is YFSETQ. The CDR3 consists of 13 residues. CDR3: CASSRVSGNTIYF. The CDR3 coding sequence is TGCGCCAGCAGCAGGGTCTCTGGAAACACCATATATTTT.